The rows below give T cell receptor beta chains drawn from one sample of a study of tumor and adjacent non-tumor tissue in lung cancer. In TCRdb, the multiplex PCR reads were re-called with MiXCR into one record per CDR3 protein. The sample holds tens of thousands of distinct CDR3 sequences, more than 80% seen once. Sequencing input: distant non-tumor lung tissue. The receptors derive from a man between 60 and 75 years old with non-small cell lung cancer. CDR3s include the opening cysteine and the closing phenylalanine or tryptophan. A D gene is named only where the DNA matches it firmly. Some rows mark clone size as missing; the rest say once, few, many or name a class of expanded clone.

. | . | TRBJ1-5 | TRBV28 | CASNFLSGSNQPQHF | TGTGCCAGCAATTTTCTGTCAGGGAGCAATCAGCCCCAGCATTTT
. | . | TRBJ1-2 | TRBV6-5 | CASSYSYRIPGQSPYGYTF | TGTGCCAGCAGTTATTCGTACCGCATTCCGGGGCAGAGTCCCTATGGCTACACCTTC
. | . | TRBJ2-7 | TRBV11-2 | CVSSLNLRVEQYF | TGTGTCAGCAGCTTAAATCTTCGGGTCGAGCAGTACTTC
TRBD2 | . | TRBJ2-1 | TRBV11-1 | CASNESYSGGAYNEQFF | TGTGCCAGCAACGAATCTTATAGCGGGGGGGCATACAATGAGCAGTTCTTC
TRBD1 | . | TRBJ2-7 | TRBV20-1 | CSASRTGSYEQYF | TGCAGTGCTAGTAGGACAGGCTCCTACGAGCAGTACTTC
TRBD1 | . | TRBJ2-7 | TRBV7-9 | CVSRRTGVQQYF | TGTGTCAGCAGACGGACAGGGGTCCAACAGTACTTC
. | . | TRBJ1-1 | TRBV11-2 | CASNLIGRDTVAFF | TGTGCCAGCAACTTAATCGGGAGGGACACTGTAGCTTTCTTT
. | many | TRBJ2-7 | TRBV29-1 | CSVALMIGEQYF | TGCAGCGTTGCCTTGATGATTGGCGAGCAGTACTTC
TRBD2 | . | TRBJ2-1 | TRBV6-5 | CASSYGGRTNNEQFF | TGTGCCAGCAGTTACGGCGGGAGGACCAATAATGAGCAGTTCTTC
TRBD2 | . | TRBJ2-5 | TRBV6-1 | CASSSGLAGRYEETQYF | TGTGCCAGTAGTTCGGGACTAGCGGGGAGGTACGAAGAGACCCAGTACTTC
. | . | TRBJ1-1 | TRBV4-2 | CASSQVGRLENTEAVF | TGTGCTAGCAGCCAAGTCGGACGGCTTGAGAACACTGAAGCTGTCTTT
. | . | TRBJ2-1 | TRBV29-1 | CIVWGGRYKEQFF | TGTATCGTTTGGGGCGGGCGGTACAAAGAGCAGTTCTTC
TRBD2 | . | TRBJ2-7 | TRBV20-1 | CRAQPGGASYEQYF | TGCCGTGCTCAGCCGGGGGGGGCATCCTACGAGCAGTACTTC
. | . | TRBJ2-2 | TRBV29-1 | CSVDRQGNTGVLFF | TGCAGCGTTGACAGACAAGGAAACACCGGGGTACTGTTTTTT
TRBD1 | once | TRBJ1-1 | TRBV6-5 | CTSRYRGTGRNTEAFF | TGTACCAGCAGGTACAGGGGGACAGGGCGGAACACTGAAGCTTTCTTT
TRBD2 | many | TRBJ2-5 | TRBV19 | CASSPLAGGLETQYF | TGTGCCAGTAGTCCACTAGCGGGAGGGTTAGAGACCCAGTACTTC
. | . | TRBJ2-2 | TRBV18 | CATHVQGDTGKLFF | TGTGCCACCCACGTCCAAGGGGACACCGGGAAGCTGTTTTTT
. | . | TRBJ1-1 | TRBV11-3 | CASSLTPILYGRNTEAFF | TGTGCCAGCAGCTTAACACCGATTCTGTATGGTCGGAACACTGAAGCCTTCTTT
. | many | TRBJ2-5 | TRBV20-1 | CSPRRGAADGETQYF | TGCAGTCCCCGTCGGGGGGCCGCCGACGGAGAGACCCAGTACTTC
TRBD1 | . | TRBJ2-1 | TRBV4-1 | CASNQVRGPRGWCEHFF | TGCGCCAGCAACCAAGTTCGGGGCCCCAGGGGGTGGTGTGAGCATTTCTTC
TRBD1 | . | TRBJ2-7 | TRBV29-1 | CSIRDSLIGEQYF | TGCAGCATCCGGGACAGTTTGATCGGCGAGCAGTACTTC
TRBD1 | . | TRBJ2-6 | TRBV11-2 | CVSNLVSKDRPSGANVLTF | TGTGTCAGCAACTTAGTTTCAAAGGACAGGCCCTCTGGGGCCAACGTCCTGACTTTC
. | once | TRBJ2-1 | TRBV6-2/TRBV6-3 | CASSYSNDERFF | TGTGCCAGCAGTTACTCGAATGATGAGCGGTTCTTC
. | . | TRBJ1-1 | TRBV29-1 | CSTAVGPDTEAFF | TGCAGCACTGCAGTAGGGCCAGACACTGAAGCTTTCTTT
TRBD1 | . | TRBJ2-7 | TRBV6-1 | CSSTSGTGGSYEQCF | TGTTCCAGCACATCCGGGACAGGGGGGTCCTACGAGCAGTGCTTC
. | . | TRBJ2-5 | TRBV11-3 | CASGLVQGRETQYF | TGTGCCAGCGGCTTAGTACAGGGCCGAGAGACCCAGTACTTC
. | . | TRBJ2-5 | TRBV4-2 | CSSIQVAGGQKTQYF | TGTTCCAGCATCCAAGTTGCGGGTGGACAAAAGACCCAGTACTTC
. | . | TRBJ2-3 | TRBV5-1 | CATGLDSPSADTQYF | TGCGCCACCGGCTTGGACAGTCCGAGCGCAGATACGCAGTATTTT
. | . | TRBJ2-3 | TRBV10-1 | CASNQRRTDTQYF | TGCGCCAGCAATCAGCGGCGCACAGATACGCAGTATTTT
. | . | TRBJ2-3 | TRBV11-2 | CASSPLANTDTQCF | TGTGCCAGCAGTCCTCTAGCGAACACAGATACGCAGTGCTTT
. | . | TRBJ1-1 | TRBV27 | CASSSQSYEAVF | TGTGCCAGCAGTTCCCAGAGTTACGAAGCTGTCTTT
. | . | TRBJ1-5 | TRBV12-3/TRBV12-4 | CASSLGGARQPRHF | TGTGCCAGCAGTTTGGGCGGGGCTAGACAGCCCCGGCATTTT
. | . | TRBJ1-5 | TRBV20-1 | CSSRVSLESSQPQHF | TGCAGTTCTAGAGTCTCTTTGGAGAGCAGTCAGCCCCAGCATTTT
. | once | TRBJ2-3 | TRBV4-3 | CAISQDRAGTTYTQYF | TGTGCCATCAGCCAAGATAGAGCGGGCACCACATATACGCAGTATTTT
. | . | TRBJ2-5 | TRBV11-2 | CASSSREIQETQYF | TGTGCCAGCAGCTCTAGAGAGATCCAAGAGACCCAGTACTTC
TRBD1 | . | TRBJ1-5 | TRBV6-1 | CASIQTGGRFQPQHF | TGTGCCAGCATTCAGACAGGGGGAAGGTTTCAGCCCCAGCATTTT
. | . | TRBJ2-2 | TRBV18 | CVTRVQGDTGELLF | TGTGTCACCCGCGTCCAAGGGGACACCGGGGAGCTGTTATTT
. | once | TRBJ1-5 | TRBV5-5 | CDSGLGGPHHF | TGTGACAGCGGGCTGGGGGGGCCCCATCATTTT
TRBD1 | . | TRBJ2-3 | TRBV24-1 | CAISEGATNTQYF | TGTGCCATCAGTGAGGGGGCAACAAATACGCAGTATTTT
TRBD1 | . | TRBJ2-1 | TRBV5-6 | CASIHDRGEVYNEKFF | TGTGCCAGCATTCATGACAGGGGGGAAGTCTACAATGAGAAGTTCTTC
. | . | TRBJ2-3 | TRBV11-2 | CVSSSTLGGGTDTQYF | TGTGTCAGCAGCTCAACTCTAGGAGGGGGAACAGATACGCAGTATTTT
. | . | TRBJ2-6 | TRBV11-2 | CTSSLISGANALAF | TGTACCAGCAGTCTTATCTCTGGGGCCAACGCCCTGGCTTTC
. | . | TRBJ2-7 | TRBV5-5 | CASSLPTGSGYEQYF | TGTGCAAGCAGCTTGCCCACGGGGTCGGGGTACGAGCAGTACTTC
. | . | TRBJ1-1 | TRBV12-5 | CVSGDNVITEAFF | TGTGTTAGTGGCGACAACGTTATCACTGAAGCTTTTTTT
. | . | TRBJ2-5 | TRBV11-2 | CASDSTREETRYF | TGTGCCAGCGACTCTACAAGGGAAGAGACCCGGTACTTC
. | . | TRBJ1-1 | TRBV11-3 | CASYTQGGNTEAFF | TGTGCCAGCTACACACAGGGAGGAAACACTGAAGCTTTCTTT
. | . | TRBJ1-2 | TRBV20-1 | CSAGDRGPGAIKGYTF | TGCAGTGCTGGGGATCGAGGCCCAGGGGCGATTAAAGGCTACACCTTC
TRBD1 | . | TRBJ1-1 | TRBV11-2 | CVSSPSRGPLRGEVFF | TGTGTCAGCAGCCCCTCCAGGGGGCCATTGAGGGGTGAAGTTTTCTTT
TRBD1 | . | TRBJ2-5 | TRBV11-3 | CASKTDREETQYF | TGTGCCAGCAAAACGGACAGGGAAGAGACCCAGTACTTC
. | . | TRBJ2-3 | TRBV7-9 | CASSLIAESTDTQYF | TGTGCCAGCAGCCTTATTGCCGAAAGCACAGATACGCAGTATTTT
. | . | TRBJ2-7 | TRBV14 | CDSSPLGYGQYF | TGTGACAGCAGCCCCCTTGGGTACGGGCAGTACTTC
. | . | TRBJ2-2 | TRBV4-2 | CASSQDGSGTWELFF | TGTGCCAGCAGCCAAGATGGCAGCGGTACCTGGGAGCTGTTTTTT
. | medium-sized | TRBJ2-5 | TRBV11-2 | CASTVGGETQYF | TGTGCCAGCACCGTAGGGGGAGAGACCCAGTACTTC